The clone carrying this TCR beta chain appeared a few times. Its antigen is undetermined. These data originate in a study of T-cell reconstitution after alpha-beta-depleted transplantation in children. A library of TCRbeta sequences, prepared with unique molecular identifiers, was generated. TCRdb re-called the PCR reads with MiXCR, one entry per CDR3 protein. The data hold about 1,000,000 distinct CDR3 sequences, with about 29% observed a single time. General observations from the study: T-cell counts and diversity were attributed mostly to newly produced T cells one year after transplant. Reported findings indicate that, about two months after transplant, alpha-beta T cells came from several hundred expanded clones, which were derived from non-depleted graft cells.

The germline V gene encodes CDR1 SGHTA and CDR2 FQGNSA. CDR3 length: 14 amino acids. V was cut by 6 bases and J by 2 bases, with 12 bases left in between. The TCR comes from a boy younger than two who had a stem cell transplant for SCID, so the T cells may come from the graft donor. This specimen consisted of PBMCs, mostly from graft donor cells, obtained 360 days after TCRalphabeta/CD19-depleted stem cell transplant. The chain combines TRBV7-2 with TRBJ2-3; TRBD2 might be the D (5 bases). CDR3 sequence: CASRKRGNTDTQYF. CDR3 nucleotide sequence: TGTGCCAGCAGAAAACGGGGAAACACAGATACGCAGTATTTT.